The 18 T cell receptor beta chains presented below share a single source sample, sequenced in a study of blood T cell repertoires in COVID-19. Assay used: immunoSEQ multiplex PCR; TCRdb lists only in-frame clones, some missing. This sample has 250,000 to 300,000 clones, with approximately 83% found just once. The sample consisted of peripheral blood. These receptors were collected from a woman between 70 and 85 years old with acute or convalescent COVID-19.

This clone was recorded only once. The rearrangement joins TRBV18 to TRBJ2-3; perhaps TRBD2 as D (6 bases). The CDR3 covers 14 residues. V gave up 3 bases and J gave up 3 bases, with 10 bases separating them. In germline, CDR1 is KGHSH, CDR2 LQKENI. CDR3 sequence: CASSPRRGTDTQYF. CDR3 sequence (DNA): TGTGCCAGCTCACCTCGGAGGGGAACAGATACGCAGTATTTT.

The gene calls are TRBV15 and TRBJ2-3; 12 bases fit TRBD2. Germline lookup yields CDR1 LNHNV and CDR2 YYDKDF (reference sequence). This CDR3 comprises 14 residues. V trimming: 5 bases; J trimming: 5 bases; junction bases outside the gene matches: 2. CDR3 loop: CATSGLAGIDTQYF. Here the CDR3 DNA reads TGTGCCACCAGCGGACTAGCGGGGATAGATACGCAGTATTTT.

The gene calls are TRBV6-2 or TRBV6-3 and TRBJ2-7; 9 positions agree with TRBD1. Germline loops: CDR1 MNHEY, CDR2 SVGEGT. This CDR3 region has 14 residues. V shed 0 bases and J 3 bases; nucleotides not matched to a gene: 0. The CDR3 DNA reads TGTGCCAGCAGTTACTCGGGACAGGGCTACGAGCAGTACTTC. This gives the protein CASSYSGQGYEQYF.

V gene TRBV5-4 combines with J gene TRBJ1-1; D unclear. Per germline, CDR1 SGHNT and CDR2 YYREEE (reference sequence). The CDR3 loop spans 15 amino acids. V gave up 0 bases and J gave up 5 bases, with 14 bases separating them. This CDR3 reads CASSLDSGVWTEAFF. CDR3 DNA: TGTGCCAGCAGCTTGGATTCCGGGGTGTGGACTGAAGCTTTCTTT.

V usage is TRBV27 and J usage is TRBJ1-2, with D uncertain. V lost 4 bases and J lost 2, with 11 bases in between. The CDR3 is 14 residues long. CDR1 and CDR2 (germline): MNHEY, SMNVEV (reference sequence). The CDR3 spells CASSSTHPNYGYTF. DNA of the CDR3: TGTGCCAGCAGTTCCACACACCCAAACTATGGCTACACCTTC.

The chain recombines TRBV3-1 (or the pseudogene TRBV3-2) with TRBJ1-1; maybe TRBD1 (5 bases). The CDR3 runs 14 residues. V shed 1 base and J shed 3 bases, with 9 bases lying between them. The germline gives CDR1 LGHDT, CDR2 YNNKEL (reference sequence). This CDR3 reads CASSQVQGYTEAFF. The CDR3, as DNA: TGTGCCAGCAGCCAAGTTCAGGGCTACACTGAAGCTTTCTTT.

The genes are TRBV19 and TRBJ1-3, with a weak D call TRBD1 (5 bases). The germline gives CDR1 LNHDA, CDR2 SQIVND (reference sequence). There are 17 residues in the CDR3. V gave up 6 bases and J gave up 0 bases, with 18 bases separating them. As DNA, the CDR3 is TGTGCCAGTAGCTCCTTAGGGGTGGACCTCTCTGGAAACACCATATATTTT. Translating it yields CASSSLGVDLSGNTIYF.

This clone has only a few counts. The chain recombines TRBV4-1 with TRBJ2-7; 12 bases agree with TRBD2. The CDR3 has 15 residues. The germline V gene encodes CDR1 MGHRA and CDR2 YSYEKL. V shed 2 bases, J shed 2 bases, and the junction held 1 base outside the gene matches. Here the CDR3 reads CASSQLAGGTYEQYF. The CDR3 DNA follows: TGCGCCAGCAGCCAACTAGCGGGGGGGACCTACGAGCAGTACTTC.

This chain links TRBV4-1 with TRBJ1-3, with D possibly matching TRBD1 (5 bases). The ends were cut back, 4 bases at V and 8 bases at J, with 12 bases in the middle. Germline CDR1 and CDR2: MGHRA and YSYEKL. The length of the CDR3 is 13 residues. CDR3 region: CASSPRGGDTIYF. The DNA of the CDR3 is TGCGCCAGCAGCCCTCGGGGGGGGGACACCATATATTTT.

The gene calls are TRBV7-2 and TRBJ2-2, with a possible D match to TRBD1 (7 bases). Trimming removed 2 bases from V and 7 bases from J, with 17 bases in between. CDR1 is SGHTA, CDR2 FQGNSA, per germline. This CDR3 is built from 16 residues. The CDR3 here is CASSLWAGQSFGELFF. CDR3 DNA: TGTGCCAGCAGCTTATGGGCGGGACAGTCATTCGGGGAGCTGTTTTTT.

This clone was seen only once. The chain joins TRBV10-3 to TRBJ1-5, with a weak D call TRBD1 (6 bases). CDR3 length: 15 amino acids. In germline, CDR1 is ENHRY, CDR2 SYGVKD. V was shortened by 6 bases and J by 1 base, with 13 bases between the two germline ends. In nucleotides, the CDR3 is TGTGCCATCAGCACAGGGTTGGAAAGCAATCAGCCCCAGCATTTT. As protein: CAISTGLESNQPQHF.

In its sample, this clone was seen a few times. The genes are TRBV19 and TRBJ2-7; 8 bases align to TRBD1. With V trimmed by 6 bases and J by 2 bases, 9 bases remained unmatched. Germline loops: CDR1 LNHDA, CDR2 SQIVND (reference sequence). This CDR3 is 15 amino acids long. Here the CDR3 reads CASRTTPTGAYEQYF. CDR3 nucleotide sequence: TGTGCCAGTAGAACAACTCCGACAGGGGCCTACGAGCAGTACTTC. The whole variable domain, filled in from reference TRBV19 and TRBJ2-7, reads DGGITQSPKYLFRKEGQNVTLSCEQNLNHDAMYWYRQDPGQGLRLIYYSQIVNDFQKGDIAEGYSVSREKKESFPLTVTSAQKNPTAFYLCASRTTPTGAYEQYFGPGTRLTVT.

The chain couples TRBV21-1 to TRBJ1-5. TRBV21-1 is a recognized pseudogene. This CDR3 is 18 amino acids long. The CDR3 sequence is CASSKKAGHSVAYQPQHF. As DNA, the CDR3 is TGTGCCAGCAGCAAGAAAGCGGGACACTCCGTTGCGTATCAGCCCCAGCATTTT.

The chain employs TRBV4-2 and TRBJ2-5; D perhaps matches TRBD2 (7 bases). The CDR3 covers 15 residues. CDR1 is LGHNA and CDR2 is YNFKEQ in the germline V gene. Trimming shortened V by 4 bases and J by 5 bases, and 17 bases separated the two germline ends. CDR3 nucleotide sequence: TGTGCCAGCAGCCCGTTGTCGGGGGGCAGGGAGACCCAGTACTTC. This encodes CASSPLSGGRETQYF.

The chain has TRBV11-1 and TRBJ1-2; TRBD1 matches at 7 bases. The V gene end was trimmed by 5 bases and the J gene end by 8 bases; junction bases not matched to a gene: 8. Germline V gene lookup returns CDR1 SGHAT and CDR2 FQDESV (reference sequence). CDR3 length: 13 amino acids. CDR3 loop: CASSPDRAAGYTF. The CDR3 nucleotides read TGTGCCAGCAGCCCCGACAGGGCGGCCGGCTACACCTTC.

This clone appeared a single time. V gene TRBV12-5 combines with J gene TRBJ2-5; no reliable D call. Per the germline V gene, CDR1 is LGHNT and CDR2 is FRNRAP. This CDR3 comprises 13 residues. V lost 3 bases to trimming and J lost 5 bases, with 10 bases between them. The CDR3 here is CASGFSLSETQYF. The CDR3 DNA is TGTGCTAGTGGTTTTAGTCTGTCGGAGACCCAGTACTTC.

The rearrangement uses TRBV10-3 and TRBJ1-4, with TRBD1 as a possible D gene (6 bases). Per the germline V gene, CDR1 is ENHRY and CDR2 is SYGVKD. The V end lost 2 bases, the J end lost 7 bases, and 8 bases lay between the germline ends. This CDR3 has 13 amino acids. The CDR3 sequence is CAISEGQSEKLFF. CDR3 bases: TGTGCCATCAGTGAGGGACAGAGTGAAAAACTGTTTTTT.

V and J are TRBV24-1 and TRBJ2-3; the D gene is possibly TRBD1 (6 bases). V gave up 3 bases and J gave up 4 bases, with 13 bases separating them. Germline V lookup: CDR1 KGHDR, CDR2 SFDVKD. This CDR3 contains 15 residues. The CDR3, as DNA: TGTGCCACCAGTGATCCCCTACAGGGCCCAGATACGCAGTATTTT. Translating gives CATSDPLQGPDTQYF.